The 7 T cell receptor beta chains below all came from one sample that was sequenced in a study of blood T cell repertoires in COVID-19. TCRdb keeps only in-frame clones here, not all; method: immunoSEQ multiplex PCR. The sample records about 270,000 clones, approximately 88% being singletons. What was sequenced was peripheral blood. The receptors come from a man aged 50-60 years with acute or convalescent COVID-19.

The count of this clone is one. This sequence joins TRBV19 and TRBJ1-5; maybe TRBD1 (5 bases). From germline, CDR1 is LNHDA and CDR2 SQIVND (reference sequence). This CDR3 has 16 amino acids. The V end was cut by 3 bases, the J end by 0 bases, with 12 bases between. CDR3 bases: TGTGCCAGTAGTATTCTGGGGCGACATAGCAATCAGCCCCAGCATTTT. Protein: CASSILGRHSNQPQHF.

This clone was counted a few times. The rearrangement uses TRBV12-3 or TRBV12-4 and TRBJ2-1; D might be TRBD1 (6 bases). V lost 5 bases to trimming and J lost 12 bases, with 11 bases between them. This CDR3 has 11 residues. The CDR3 region has the DNA TGTGCCAGCAGTCCCCTAGGGGGGCAGTTCTTC. Its protein is CASSPLGGQFF.

This chain links TRBV7-9 with TRBJ2-7; tentatively, D is TRBD2 (6 bases). The CDR3 is made up of 14 amino acids. Deletions cut 4 bases from V and 1 base from J, with 11 bases between. Germline assignment: CDR1 SEHNR and CDR2 FQNEAQ (reference sequence). CDR3 in DNA: TGTGCCAGCAGCTCGGACGGGACTTCCTACGAGCAGTACTTC. This translates into CASSSDGTSYEQYF.

V usage is TRBV7-8 and J usage is TRBJ2-5, with D possibly being TRBD1 (5 bases). This CDR3 region has 15 residues. With 0 bases removed from V and 3 bases from J, the gap between germline ends came to 11 bases. CDR1 and CDR2 from the germline V gene are SGHVS and FQNEAQ. CDR3 amino acids: CASSLAPGLKETQYF. The CDR3 DNA sequence: TGTGCCAGCAGCTTAGCTCCAGGGCTGAAAGAGACCCAGTACTTC.

The V gene is TRBV4-1, the J gene TRBJ1-6; D possibly corresponds to TRBD1 (6 bases). In germline, CDR1 is MGHRA, CDR2 YSYEKL. The CDR3 covers 14 residues. Trimming took off 4 bases at V and 9 bases at J, with 13 bases between the two ends. CDR3 in amino acids: CASSPQGQGSPLHF. CDR3 DNA: TGCGCCAGCAGCCCCCAGGGGCAGGGTTCACCCCTCCACTTT.

This clone occurred once. The chain has TRBV30 and TRBJ1-1; the D is unclear. V lost 4 bases and J lost 6, with 15 bases in between. The CDR3 runs to 13 residues. Germline CDR1 reads GTSNPN; CDR2 reads SVGIG (reference sequence). The CDR3 loop is CAWTKSYSSEAFF. In DNA, the CDR3 is TGTGCCTGGACAAAATCCTACAGCTCTGAAGCTTTCTTT.

The chain joins TRBV12-5 to TRBJ1-1; 7 bases map to TRBD1. The CDR3 contains 13 residues. Trimming at V came to 5 bases and at J to 4 bases, leaving 4 bases not matched to a gene. The V gene's germline CDR1 is LGHNT and CDR2 FRNRAP. The CDR3 loop is CASGPTGATEAFF. The CDR3 nucleotides are TGTGCTAGTGGTCCAACAGGGGCCACTGAAGCTTTCTTT. The full variable domain, with the rest looked up from reference TRBV12-5 and TRBJ1-1, is DARVTQTPRHKVTEMGQEVTMRCQPILGHNTVFWYRQTMMQGLELLAYFRNRAPLDDSGMPKDRFSAEMPDATLATLKIQPSEPRDSAVYFCASGPTGATEAFFGQGTRLTVV.